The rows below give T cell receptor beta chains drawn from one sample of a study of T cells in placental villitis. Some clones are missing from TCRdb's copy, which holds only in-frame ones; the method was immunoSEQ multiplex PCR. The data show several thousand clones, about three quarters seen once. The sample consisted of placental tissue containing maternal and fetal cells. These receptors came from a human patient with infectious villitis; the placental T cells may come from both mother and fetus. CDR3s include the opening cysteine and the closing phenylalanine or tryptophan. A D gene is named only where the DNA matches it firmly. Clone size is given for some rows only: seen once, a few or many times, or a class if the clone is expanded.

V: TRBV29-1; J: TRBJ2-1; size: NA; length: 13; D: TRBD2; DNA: TGCAGCGTTGCCGGACTAGCGAGTAATGAGCAGTTCTTC; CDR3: CSVAGLASNEQFF
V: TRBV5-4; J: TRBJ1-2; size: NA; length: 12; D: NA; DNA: TGTGCCAGCGCGGACTGGGAGTATGGCTACACCTTC; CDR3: CASADWEYGYTF
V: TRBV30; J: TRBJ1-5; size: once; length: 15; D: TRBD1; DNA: TGCGCCTGGAGCTGGCCAGGGGGTAGCAATCAGCCCCAGCATTTT; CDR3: CAWSWPGGSNQPQHF
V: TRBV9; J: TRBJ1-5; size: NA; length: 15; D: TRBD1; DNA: TGTGCCAGCAGCGTGGGGTGGACAGGGGGTCAACCCCAGCATTTT; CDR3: CASSVGWTGGQPQHF
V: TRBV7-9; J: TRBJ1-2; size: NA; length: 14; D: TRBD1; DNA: TGTGCCAGCAGCCCTGGACAGGGAACCTATGGCTACACCTTC; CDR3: CASSPGQGTYGYTF
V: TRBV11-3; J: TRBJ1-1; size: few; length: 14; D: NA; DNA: TGTGCCAGCAGCTTAGGGGTAGAGAACACTGAAGCTTTCTTT; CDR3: CASSLGVENTEAFF
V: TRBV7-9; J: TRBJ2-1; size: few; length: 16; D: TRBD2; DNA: TGTGCCAGCAGCCCGGGGACTAGCGGGGGGTTAGATGAGCAGTTCTTC; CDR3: CASSPGTSGGLDEQFF
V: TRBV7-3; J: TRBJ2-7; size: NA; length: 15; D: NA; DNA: TGTGCCAGCAGCCCTGGTCCAGGGGACCCTAGCCAGCAGTACTTC; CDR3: CASSPGPGDPSQQYF
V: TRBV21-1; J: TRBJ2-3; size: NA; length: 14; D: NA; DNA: TGTGCCAGCAAGAGGACAGACAGCACAAATACGCAGTATTTT; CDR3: CASKRTDSTNTQYF
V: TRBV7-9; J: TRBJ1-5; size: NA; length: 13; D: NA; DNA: TGTGCCAGCAGCTTCGGGGGGCATCAGCCCCAGCATTTT; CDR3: CASSFGGHQPQHF
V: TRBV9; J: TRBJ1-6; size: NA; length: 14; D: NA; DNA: TGTGCCAGCAGCCCCGAGGGGTATAATTCACCCCTCCACTTT; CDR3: CASSPEGYNSPLHF
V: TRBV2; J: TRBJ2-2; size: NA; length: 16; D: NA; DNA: TGTGCCAGCAAAGGCCGAAAAACCTGGAACACCGGGGAGCTGTTTTTT; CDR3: CASKGRKTWNTGELFF
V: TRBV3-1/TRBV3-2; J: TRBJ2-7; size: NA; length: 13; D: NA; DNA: TGTGCCAGCAGCCAAGAGACTTCCTACGAGCAGTACTTC; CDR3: CASSQETSYEQYF
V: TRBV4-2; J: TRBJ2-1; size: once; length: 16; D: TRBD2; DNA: TGTGCCAGCAGCCAATGGGCGGGGGGGCTGAACAATGAGCAGTTCTTC; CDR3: CASSQWAGGLNNEQFF
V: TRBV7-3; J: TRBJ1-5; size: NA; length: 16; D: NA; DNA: TGTGCCAGCAGCTTAATAGAGGAACATAGCAATCAGCCCCAGCATTTT; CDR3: CASSLIEEHSNQPQHF
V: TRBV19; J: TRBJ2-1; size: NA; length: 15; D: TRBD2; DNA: TGTGCCAGTAGTAGGGCTAGCGGGGGGGCTGGAGAGCAGTTCTTC; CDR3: CASSRASGGAGEQFF